Below, 10 T cell receptor beta chains from the same sample are listed, as sequenced in a study of blood T cell repertoires in COVID-19. This table comes from immunoSEQ multiplex PCR, and its TCRdb copy is limited to in-frame clones, with some not included. This table holds under 300,000 clones, approximately 80% found once. Specimen: peripheral blood. These receptors were collected from a woman of 80 years or more with active or convalescent COVID-19.

V and J are TRBV2 and TRBJ2-5, with TRBD2 matching 12 bases. This CDR3 contains 15 residues. V shed 6 bases, J shed 5 bases, and the junction held 7 bases outside the gene matches. Germline-derived CDR1 and CDR2 are SNHLY and FYNNEI. CDR3 sequence: CASSPTSGRYETQYF. The CDR3, as DNA: TGTGCCAGCAGCCCAACTAGCGGGAGGTACGAGACCCAGTACTTC. Full variable domain (outside the CDR3, taken from reference TRBV2 and TRBJ2-5): EPEVTQTPSHQVTQMGQEVILRCVPISNHLYFYWYRQILGQKVEFLVSFYNNEISEKSEIFDDQFSVERPDGSNFTLKIRSTKLEDSAMYFCASSPTSGRYETQYFGPGTRLLVL.

Only one count was recorded for this clone. V is TRBV4-2 and J is TRBJ2-3; the match to TRBD2 covers 9 bases. Germline V lookup: CDR1 LGHNA, CDR2 YNFKEQ. The CDR3 totals 17 residues. The junction had 9 bases not matched to a gene; V was cut back by 0 bases and J by 5 bases. The CDR3: CASSQEASGVLGDTQYF. The CDR3 DNA sequence: TGTGCCAGCAGCCAAGAAGCTAGCGGGGTTCTAGGAGATACGCAGTATTTT.

This clone was found a few times. J is TRBJ2-7 and V is TRBV10-3; 10 nucleotides match TRBD1. Germline V gene lookup returns CDR1 ENHRY and CDR2 SYGVKD. J lost 3 bases, V lost 7 bases, and 9 bases had no gene match. The length of the CDR3 is 15 residues. CDR3 in amino acids: CAITGGQGNHYEQYF. Here the CDR3 DNA reads TGTGCCATCACCGGGGGACAGGGGAATCACTACGAGCAGTACTTC.

Regarding this clone: A read error may produce the germline difference seen at one junction end. The V call is TRBV7-9, the J call TRBJ2-3; 8 bases line up with TRBD2. The germline gives CDR1 SEHNR, CDR2 FQNEAQ (reference sequence). The CDR3 loop spans 9 amino acids. This CDR3 reads CASSRTSSF. Here the CDR3 DNA reads TGTGCCAGCAGTCGGACTAGCTCTTTT.

The chain links TRBV5-5 to TRBJ1-5; TRBD1 matches 8 bases. Per the germline V gene, CDR1 is SGHKS and CDR2 is YYEKEE (reference sequence). The CDR3 is 16 amino acids. V lost 4 bases and J lost 4; bases outside the gene matches: 10. DNA for the CDR3: TGTGCCAGCAGCCCCCTTGGTGGGACAGGTAATCAGCCCCAGCATTTT. Residues: CASSPLGGTGNQPQHF.

The genes are TRBV7-9 and TRBJ2-1; D gene uncertain. The V and J ends lost 4 bases and 5 bases respectively, with 9 bases between them. CDR1 SEHNR and CDR2 FQNEAQ come from the germline V gene (reference sequence). The CDR3 runs 13 residues. The CDR3 is CASSSSDHNEQFF. The CDR3 region has the DNA TGTGCCAGCAGCTCTAGTGACCACAATGAGCAGTTCTTC.

This clone was counted only a few times. The chain joins TRBV11-3 to TRBJ2-1; unclear D gene. The CDR3 runs 13 residues. V was clipped by 3 bases and J by 9 bases, with 12 bases between them. Germline V gene lookup returns CDR1 SGHNT and CDR2 YENEEA. The CDR3 DNA reads TGTGCCAGCAGCTTTACGAATCGAGGTGAGCAGTTCTTC. This gives the protein CASSFTNRGEQFF. Together with reference TRBV11-3 and TRBJ2-1, the CDR3 gives the full variable domain: EAGVVQSPRYKIIEKKQPVAFWCNPISGHNTLYWYLQNLGQGPELLIRYENEEAVDDSQLPKDRFSAERLKGVDSTLKIQPAELGDSAVYLCASSFTNRGEQFFGPGTRLTVL.

The V gene is TRBV5-4, the J gene TRBJ1-6, with D hard to call. This CDR3 spans 15 amino acids. V was trimmed by 2 bases and J by 7 bases, leaving 13 bases between them. Germline lookup yields CDR1 SGHNT and CDR2 YYREEE (reference sequence). CDR3 in amino acids: CASSFREVPNSPLHF. CDR3 bases: TGTGCCAGCAGCTTTCGAGAGGTACCCAATTCACCCCTCCACTTT.

This clone was counted only a few times. This chain joins TRBV15 and TRBJ1-5; TRBD1 matches 9 bases. There are 14 residues in the CDR3. The germline V gene has CDR1 LNHNV and CDR2 YYDKDF (reference sequence). J was trimmed by 4 bases and V by 5 bases; bases with no gene match: 3. DNA of the CDR3: TGTGCCACCAGCGGCGGGACAGGGAATCAGCCCCAGCATTTT. It is translated as CATSGGTGNQPQHF.

V gene TRBV23-1 combines with J gene TRBJ2-7; 8 positions match TRBD2. TRBV23-1 is given ORF status, its function remaining uncertain. The CDR3 sequence is 16 residues long. V lost 3 bases to trimming and J lost 4 bases; unmatched junction nucleotides: 11. The CDR3, as DNA: TGCGCCAGCAGTCACCCCCCCAGCGGGAGCCATTACGAGCAGTACTTC. Its translation: CASSHPPSGSHYEQYF.